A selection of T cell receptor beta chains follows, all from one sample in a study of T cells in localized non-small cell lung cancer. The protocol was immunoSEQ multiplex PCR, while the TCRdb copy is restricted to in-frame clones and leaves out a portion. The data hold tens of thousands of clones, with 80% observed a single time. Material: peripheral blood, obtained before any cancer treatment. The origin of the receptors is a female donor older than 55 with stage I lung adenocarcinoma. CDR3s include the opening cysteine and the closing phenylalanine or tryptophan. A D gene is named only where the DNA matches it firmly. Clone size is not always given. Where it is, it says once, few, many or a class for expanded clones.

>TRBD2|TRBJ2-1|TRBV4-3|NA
CASSQEAGLVNEQFF
TGCGCCAGCAGCCAAGAGGCCGGACTAGTGAATGAGCAGTTCTTC
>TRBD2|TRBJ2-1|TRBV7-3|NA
CASSLGRGTYNEQFF
TGTGCCAGCAGCTTAGGGAGGGGAACCTACAATGAGCAGTTCTTC
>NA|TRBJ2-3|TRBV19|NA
CASSGGPTSDTQYF
TGTGCCAGTAGTGGGGGGCCAACGTCAGATACGCAGTATTTT
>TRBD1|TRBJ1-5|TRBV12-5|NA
CASGLVPLDRGPPQHF
TGTGCTAGTGGTTTGGTACCCCTGGACAGGGGGCCGCCCCAGCATTTT
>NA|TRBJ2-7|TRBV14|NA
CASSQVVGGSYEQYF
TGTGCCAGCAGCCAAGTAGTCGGAGGATCCTACGAGCAGTACTTC
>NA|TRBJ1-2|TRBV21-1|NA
CASSRRQGRSNYGYTF
TGTGCCAGCAGCAGAAGACAGGGACGCTCTAACTATGGCTACACCTTC
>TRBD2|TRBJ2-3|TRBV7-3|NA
CASSAGTSKTDTQYF
TGTGCCAGCAGCGCCGGGACTAGCAAAACAGATACGCAGTATTTT
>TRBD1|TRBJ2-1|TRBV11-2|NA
CASSPGGGRQTGSEEQFF
TGTGCCAGCAGCCCAGGGGGCGGTCGCCAAACCGGCTCCGAAGAGCAGTTCTTC
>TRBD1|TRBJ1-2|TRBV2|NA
CASSADRGISGDGYTF
TGTGCCAGCAGTGCGGACAGGGGAATCTCCGGTGATGGCTACACCTTC
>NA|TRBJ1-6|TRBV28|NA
CASTREEAPLHF
TGTGCCAGCACCCGGGAGGAGGCCCCCCTCCACTTT
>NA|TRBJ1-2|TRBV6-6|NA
CASRAGGVDSGYTF
TGTGCCAGCAGGGCCGGAGGGGTGGACTCTGGCTACACCTTC
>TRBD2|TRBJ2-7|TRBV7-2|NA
CASSLGGPSGTYEQYF
TGTGCCAGCAGCTTGGGGGGGCCTAGCGGGACTTACGAGCAGTACTTC
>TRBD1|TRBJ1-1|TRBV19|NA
CASNPRTGYTEAFF
TGTGCCAGTAATCCACGGACAGGGTACACTGAAGCTTTCTTT
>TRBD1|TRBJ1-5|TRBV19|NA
CASSFGQGVNQPQHF
TGTGCCAGTAGCTTTGGACAGGGGGTAAATCAGCCCCAGCATTTT
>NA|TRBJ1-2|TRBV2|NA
CASSETYNYGYTF
TGTGCCAGCAGTGAAACTTACAACTATGGCTACACCTTC
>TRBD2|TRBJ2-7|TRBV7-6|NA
CASSRDPKGTSGSFYEQYF
TGTGCCAGCAGCCGAGATCCCAAGGGAACTAGCGGGAGCTTTTACGAGCAGTACTTC
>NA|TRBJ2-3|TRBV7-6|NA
CASSLLAQADTQYF
TGTGCCAGCAGCTTACTAGCTCAAGCAGATACGCAGTATTTT
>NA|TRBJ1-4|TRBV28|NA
CASSTGRPNEKLFF
TGTGCCAGCAGCACGGGACGGCCTAATGAAAAACTGTTTTTT
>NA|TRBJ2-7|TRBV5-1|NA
CASSRGDLGEQYF
TGCGCCAGCAGTCGGGGTGATTTGGGCGAGCAGTACTTC
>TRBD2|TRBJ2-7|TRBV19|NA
CASSIDFVSGSDYEQYF
TGTGCCAGTAGTATAGATTTTGTGAGCGGGAGCGATTACGAGCAGTACTTC
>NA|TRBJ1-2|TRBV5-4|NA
CASSLIDRPQPGYTF
TGTGCCAGCAGCTTGATTGACAGGCCCCAGCCGGGCTACACCTTC
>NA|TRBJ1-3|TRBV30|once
CAWSEGRISGNTIYF
TGTGCCTGGAGTGAGGGCAGGATCTCTGGAAACACCATATATTTT
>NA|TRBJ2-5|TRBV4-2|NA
CASSQSGLETQYF
TGTGCCAGCAGCCAATCCGGATTGGAGACCCAGTACTTC
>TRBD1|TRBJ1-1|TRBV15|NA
CATLSQGDTEAFF
TGTGCCACCCTCAGTCAGGGGGACACTGAAGCTTTCTTT
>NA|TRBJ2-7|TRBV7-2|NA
CASSYHNEQYF
TGTGCCAGCAGCTACCATAACGAGCAGTACTTC
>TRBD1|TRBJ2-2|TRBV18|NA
CASSLGTAVNTGELFF
TGTGCCAGCTCATTGGGGACAGCGGTTAACACCGGGGAGCTGTTTTTT
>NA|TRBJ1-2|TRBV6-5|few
CASSLGVGYGYTF
TGTGCCAGCAGTCTTGGGGTTGGCTATGGCTACACCTTC
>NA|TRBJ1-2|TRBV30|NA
CAWSTGGGYTF
TGTGCCTGGAGTACCGGGGGCGGCTACACCTTC
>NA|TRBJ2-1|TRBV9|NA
CASSVGASSNEQFF
TGTGCCAGCAGCGTAGGGGCTAGCAGCAATGAGCAGTTCTTC
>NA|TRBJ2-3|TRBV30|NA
CASRITSDTQYF
TGTGCCTCCCGTATTACGTCAGATACGCAGTATTTT
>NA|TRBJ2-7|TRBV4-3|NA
CASSQERGYEQYF
TGCGCCAGCAGCCAAGAACGGGGGTACGAGCAGTACTTC
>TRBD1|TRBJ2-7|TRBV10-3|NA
CAISDPGTGKDEQYF
TGTGCCATCAGTGATCCCGGGACAGGGAAAGACGAGCAGTACTTC
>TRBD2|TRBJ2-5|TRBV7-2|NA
CASSLLGGGAETQYF
TGTGCCAGCAGCTTACTTGGCGGGGGGGCGGAGACCCAGTACTTC
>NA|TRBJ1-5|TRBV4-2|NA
CASSQAPNSDQPQHF
TGTGCCAGCAGCCAAGCGCCAAACAGCGATCAGCCCCAGCATTTT
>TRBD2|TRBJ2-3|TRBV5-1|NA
CASSFLTSGSTDTQYF
TGCGCCAGCAGCTTCCTTACTAGCGGGAGTACAGATACGCAGTATTTT
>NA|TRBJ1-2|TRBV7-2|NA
CASSPLTGTYGYTF
TGTGCCAGCAGCCCCCTAACAGGGACCTATGGCTACACCTTC
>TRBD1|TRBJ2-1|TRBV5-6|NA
CASSLRTGGSYNEQFF
TGTGCCAGCAGCCTCCGGACAGGGGGCTCCTACAATGAGCAGTTCTTC
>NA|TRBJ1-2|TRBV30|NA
CAWSDQYRARGYGYTF
TGTGCCTGGAGCGATCAATACAGGGCCCGGGGCTATGGCTACACCTTC
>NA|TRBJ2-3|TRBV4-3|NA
CASSHDMALEQYF
TGCGCCAGCAGCCACGACATGGCTTTAGAGCAGTATTTT
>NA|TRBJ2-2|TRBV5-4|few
CASSLATTGELFF
TGTGCCAGCAGCTTGGCGACGACCGGGGAGCTGTTTTTT
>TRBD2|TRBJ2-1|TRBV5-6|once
CASSQLAGPNEQFF
TGTGCCAGCAGCCAACTAGCGGGCCCCAATGAGCAGTTCTTC
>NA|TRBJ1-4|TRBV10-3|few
CAIGRASNEKLFF
TGTGCCATCGGGCGGGCCTCTAATGAAAAACTGTTTTTT
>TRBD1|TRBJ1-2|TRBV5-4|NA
CASSMDRAGYGYTF
TGTGCCAGCAGCATGGACAGGGCGGGCTATGGCTACACCTTC
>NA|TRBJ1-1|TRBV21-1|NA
CASRGQGVGGAFF
TGTGCCAGCAGGGGACAGGGGGTCGGAGGGGCTTTCTTT
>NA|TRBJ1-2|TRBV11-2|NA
CASSLGLGPGYTF
TGTGCCAGCAGCTTAGGTTTGGGACCCGGCTACACCTTC
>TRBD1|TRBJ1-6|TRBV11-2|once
CASSLSPGGWSPLHF
TGTGCCAGCAGCTTATCGCCAGGGGGCTGGTCACCCCTCCACTTT
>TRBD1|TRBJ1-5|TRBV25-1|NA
CASSDSGTAISNQPQHF
TGTGCCAGCAGTGACTCCGGGACAGCGATTAGCAATCAGCCCCAGCATTTT
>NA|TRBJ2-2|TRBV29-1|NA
CSVDIANTGELFF
TGCAGCGTGGACATCGCGAACACCGGGGAGCTGTTTTTT
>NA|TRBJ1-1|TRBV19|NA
CASSIALMNTEAFF
TGTGCCAGTAGTATTGCGCTTATGAACACTGAAGCTTTCTTT
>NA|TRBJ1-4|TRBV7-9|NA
CASSLVSPTNEKLFF
TGTGCCAGCAGCTTAGTATCCCCAACTAATGAAAAACTGTTTTTT